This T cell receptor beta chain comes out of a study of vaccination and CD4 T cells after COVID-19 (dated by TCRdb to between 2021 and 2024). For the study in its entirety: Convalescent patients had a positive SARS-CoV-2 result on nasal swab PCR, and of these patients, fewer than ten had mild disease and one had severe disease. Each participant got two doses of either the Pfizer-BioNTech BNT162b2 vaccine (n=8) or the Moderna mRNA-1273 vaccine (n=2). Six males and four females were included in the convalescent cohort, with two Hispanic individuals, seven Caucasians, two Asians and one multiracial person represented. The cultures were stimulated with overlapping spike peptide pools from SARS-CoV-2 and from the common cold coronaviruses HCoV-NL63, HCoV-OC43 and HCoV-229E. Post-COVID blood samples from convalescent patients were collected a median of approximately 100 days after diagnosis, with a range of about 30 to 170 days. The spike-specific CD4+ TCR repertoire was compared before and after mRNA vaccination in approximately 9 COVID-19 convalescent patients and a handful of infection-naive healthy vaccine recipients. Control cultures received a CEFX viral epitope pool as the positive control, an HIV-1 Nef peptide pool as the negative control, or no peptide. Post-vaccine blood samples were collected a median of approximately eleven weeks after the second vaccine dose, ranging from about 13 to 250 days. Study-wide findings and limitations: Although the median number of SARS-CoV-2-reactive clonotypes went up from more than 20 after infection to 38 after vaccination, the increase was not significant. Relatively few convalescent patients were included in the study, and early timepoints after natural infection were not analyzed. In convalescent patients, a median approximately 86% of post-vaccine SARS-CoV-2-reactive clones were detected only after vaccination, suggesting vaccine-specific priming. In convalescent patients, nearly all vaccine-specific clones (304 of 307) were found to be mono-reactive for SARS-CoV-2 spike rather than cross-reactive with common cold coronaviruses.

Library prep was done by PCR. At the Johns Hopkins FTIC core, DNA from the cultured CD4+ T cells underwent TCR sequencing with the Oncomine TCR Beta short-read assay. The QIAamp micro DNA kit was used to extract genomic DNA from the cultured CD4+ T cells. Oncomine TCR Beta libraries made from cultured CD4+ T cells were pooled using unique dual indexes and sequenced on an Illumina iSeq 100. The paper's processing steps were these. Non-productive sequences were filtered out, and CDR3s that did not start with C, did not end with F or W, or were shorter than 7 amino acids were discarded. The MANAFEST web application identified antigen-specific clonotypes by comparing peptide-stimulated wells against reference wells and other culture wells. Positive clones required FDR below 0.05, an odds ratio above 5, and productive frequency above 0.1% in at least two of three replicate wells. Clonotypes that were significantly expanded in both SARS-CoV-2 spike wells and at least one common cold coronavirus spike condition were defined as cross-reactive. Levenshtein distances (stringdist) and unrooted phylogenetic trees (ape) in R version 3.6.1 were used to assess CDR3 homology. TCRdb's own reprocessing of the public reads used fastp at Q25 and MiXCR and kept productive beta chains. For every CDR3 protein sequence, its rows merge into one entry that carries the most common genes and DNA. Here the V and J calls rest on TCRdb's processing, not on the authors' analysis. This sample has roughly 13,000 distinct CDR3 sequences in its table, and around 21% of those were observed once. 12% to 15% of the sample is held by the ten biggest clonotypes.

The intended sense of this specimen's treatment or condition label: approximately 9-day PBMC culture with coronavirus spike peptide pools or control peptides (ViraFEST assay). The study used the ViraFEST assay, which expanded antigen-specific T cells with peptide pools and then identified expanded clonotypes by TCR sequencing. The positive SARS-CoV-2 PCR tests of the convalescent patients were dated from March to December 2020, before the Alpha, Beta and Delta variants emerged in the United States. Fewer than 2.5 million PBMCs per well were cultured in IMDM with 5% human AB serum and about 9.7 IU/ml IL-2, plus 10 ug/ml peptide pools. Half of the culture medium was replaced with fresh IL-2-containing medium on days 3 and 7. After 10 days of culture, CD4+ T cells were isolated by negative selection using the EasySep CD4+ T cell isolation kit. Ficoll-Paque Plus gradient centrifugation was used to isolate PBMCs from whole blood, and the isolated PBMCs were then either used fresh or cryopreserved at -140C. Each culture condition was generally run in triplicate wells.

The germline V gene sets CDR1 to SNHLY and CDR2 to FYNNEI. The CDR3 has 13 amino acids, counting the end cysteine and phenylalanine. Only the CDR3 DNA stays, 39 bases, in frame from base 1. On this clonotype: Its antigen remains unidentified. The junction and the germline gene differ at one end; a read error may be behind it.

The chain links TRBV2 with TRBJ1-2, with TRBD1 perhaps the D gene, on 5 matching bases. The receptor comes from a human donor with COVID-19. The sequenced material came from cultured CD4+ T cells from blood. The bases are TGTGCCAACAGTGAGGGACGAGGGGTGGGCTACACCTTC. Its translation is CANSEGRGVGYTF.